The T cell receptor (beta chain) described here comes from a study of blood T cell repertoires in COVID-19 (dated by TCRdb to between 2020 and 2021). In terms of the full investigation: The collaborator samples originated in the United States, Italy and Spain and spanned the acute and convalescent phases of COVID-19. Sample metadata almost always included a de-identified subject ID, COVID-19 status, age in years and sex. Where HLA class I and class II types were available, the types were taken from metadata supplied by the sample provider, not from assay-based typing. The dataset comprised deeply sampled blood TCRbeta repertoires from subjects exposed to, actively infected with, or recovered from COVID-19. Samples were obtained from the ongoing ImmuneRACE study (first 160 participants) and from roughly 1,300 subjects provided by 6 global collaborators. The prospective study material was composed of cDNA or gDNA derived from T cells, B-cell-depleted T cells, or PBMCs. A freely available public database, intended as a resource for researchers studying the immune response to SARS-CoV-2, is where the repertoires were released. Study-wide conclusions, independent of this receptor: The amount of clinical and demographic metadata varied by source and participant and was provided uncurated.

Collaborating institutions collected whole blood in K2EDTA tubes following their own protocols. Collaborator samples were shipped for TCRbeta analysis as frozen whole blood, isolated PBMCs, or DNA extracted from either sample type. TCRbeta CDR3 regions were amplified from genomic DNA by means of the immunoSEQ Assay, a bias-controlled multiplex PCR. In the paper's pipeline: Nucleated cell counts per sample were estimated from amplification of reference gene primers within the assay. To quantify the absolute abundance of each unique TCRbeta CDR3 rearrangement, sequence reads were collapsed and filtered. For each sample, productive Simpson clonality was calculated by taking the square root of Simpson's diversity index across productive rearrangements. This is the immuneACCESS table as TCRdb keeps it, with only in-frame sequences that have V and J called. A part of the clones is gone; compared with another copy, unresolved V genes explain less than half, and the rest is unexplained. For V, J and clone size, that table is used; D and trimming come from the DNA. The sample includes a few hundred thousand clones, with roughly 88% observed a single time. About 3% of the sample lies in the top ten.

For this clone: This clone's antigen is unknown. No much larger clone exists at a distance of one base, and base qualities are not known.

For CDR1 and CDR2, the germline V gene lists SGHRS and YFSETQ. The trim is 5 bases for V and 10 bases for J, with a gap of 12 bases between the germline ends. The CDR3 holds 12 amino acids from the cysteine to the phenylalanine. The kept DNA is CDR3 alone, 36 bases in frame from the first base. Sample: peripheral blood. This TCR was sampled from a woman aged 30 to 39 with active or convalescent COVID-19. The V and J genes are TRBV5-1 and TRBJ2-2; 5 matching bases give a weak D call of TRBD1. The bases are TGCGCCAGCAGTTATTCGACAGCGGAGCTGTTTTTT. Its protein is CASSYSTAELFF. Where the CDR3 stops, the reference TRBV5-1 and TRBJ2-2 genes take over; the full variable domain is KAGVTQTPRYLIKTRGQQVTLSCSPISGHRSVSWYQQTPGQGLQFLFEYFSETQRNKGNFPGRFSGRQFSNSRSEMNVSTLELGDSALYLCASSYSTAELFFGEGSRLTVL.